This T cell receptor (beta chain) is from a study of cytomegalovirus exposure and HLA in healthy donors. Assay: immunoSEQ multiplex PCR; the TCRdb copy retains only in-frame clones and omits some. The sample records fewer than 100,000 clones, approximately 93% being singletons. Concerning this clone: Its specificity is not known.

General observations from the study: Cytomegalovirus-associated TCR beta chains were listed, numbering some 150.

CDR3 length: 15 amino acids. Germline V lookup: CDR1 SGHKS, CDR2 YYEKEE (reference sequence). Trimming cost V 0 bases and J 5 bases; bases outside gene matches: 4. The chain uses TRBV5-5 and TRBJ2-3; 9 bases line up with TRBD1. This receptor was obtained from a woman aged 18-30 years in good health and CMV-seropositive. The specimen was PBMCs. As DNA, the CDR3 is TGTGCCAGCAGCTTGGACAGGGGGCATGGAGATACGCAGTATTTT. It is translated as CASSLDRGHGDTQYF.